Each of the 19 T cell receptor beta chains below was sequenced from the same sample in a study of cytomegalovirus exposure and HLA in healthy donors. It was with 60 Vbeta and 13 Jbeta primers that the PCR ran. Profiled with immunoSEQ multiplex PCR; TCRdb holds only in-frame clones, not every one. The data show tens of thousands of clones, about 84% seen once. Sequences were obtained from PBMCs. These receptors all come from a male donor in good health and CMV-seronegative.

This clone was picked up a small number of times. CDR3 region: CASSLPQGQPQHF. The CDR3 bases are TGTGCCAGCAGCTTGCCCCAGGGCCAGCCCCAGCATTTT. V gene TRBV7-2 combines with J gene TRBJ1-5; possible D gene TRBD1, 5 bases. The CDR3 sequence is 13 residues long. Trimming cost V 3 bases and J 7 bases, with 10 bases left between them. CDR1 is SGHTA, CDR2 FQGNSA, per germline.

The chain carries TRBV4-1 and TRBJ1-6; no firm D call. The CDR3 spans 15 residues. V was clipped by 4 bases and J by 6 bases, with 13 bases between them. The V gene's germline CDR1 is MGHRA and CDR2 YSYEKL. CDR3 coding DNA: TGCGCCAGCAGCCTCAACCAGGTTCTTAATTCACCCCTCCACTTT. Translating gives CASSLNQVLNSPLHF.

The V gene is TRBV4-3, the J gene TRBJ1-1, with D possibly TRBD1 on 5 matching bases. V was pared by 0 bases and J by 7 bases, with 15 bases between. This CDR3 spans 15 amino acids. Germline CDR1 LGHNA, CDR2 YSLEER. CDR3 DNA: TGCGCCAGCAGCCAAGAGCAGGCGGGGCGGGGTGAAGCTTTCTTT. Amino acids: CASSQEQAGRGEAFF.

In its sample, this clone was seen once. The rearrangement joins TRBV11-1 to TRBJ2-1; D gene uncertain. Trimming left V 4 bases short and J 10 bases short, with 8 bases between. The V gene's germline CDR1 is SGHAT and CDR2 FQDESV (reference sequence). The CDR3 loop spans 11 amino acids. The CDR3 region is CASSYTREQFF. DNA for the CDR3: TGTGCCAGCAGCTACACGAGGGAGCAGTTCTTC. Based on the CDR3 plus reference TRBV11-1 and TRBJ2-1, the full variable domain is EAEVAQSPRYKITEKSQAVAFWCDPISGHATLYWYRQILGQGPELLVQFQDESVVDDSQLPKDRFSAERLKGVDSTLKIQPAELGDSAMYLCASSYTREQFFGPGTRLTVL.

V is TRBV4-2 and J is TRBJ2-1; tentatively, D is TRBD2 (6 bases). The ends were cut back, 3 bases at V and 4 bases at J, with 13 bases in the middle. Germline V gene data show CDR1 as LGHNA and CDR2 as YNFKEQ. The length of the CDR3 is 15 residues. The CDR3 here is CASSHSRDFYNEQFF. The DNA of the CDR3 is TGTGCCAGCAGCCATTCGCGGGACTTTTACAATGAGCAGTTCTTC.

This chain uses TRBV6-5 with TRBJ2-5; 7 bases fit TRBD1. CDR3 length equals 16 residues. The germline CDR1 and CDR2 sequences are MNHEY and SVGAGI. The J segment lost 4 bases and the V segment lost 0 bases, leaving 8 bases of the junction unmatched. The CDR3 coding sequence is TGTGCCAGCAGTTACTCGCTGACAGGGTCGACAGAGACCCAGTACTTC. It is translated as CASSYSLTGSTETQYF.

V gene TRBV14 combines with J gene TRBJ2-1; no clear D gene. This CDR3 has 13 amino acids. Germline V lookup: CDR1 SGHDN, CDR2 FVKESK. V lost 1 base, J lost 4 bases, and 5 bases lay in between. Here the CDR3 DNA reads TGTGCCAGCAGCCAAGTATCGTACAATGAGCAGTTCTTC. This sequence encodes CASSQVSYNEQFF.

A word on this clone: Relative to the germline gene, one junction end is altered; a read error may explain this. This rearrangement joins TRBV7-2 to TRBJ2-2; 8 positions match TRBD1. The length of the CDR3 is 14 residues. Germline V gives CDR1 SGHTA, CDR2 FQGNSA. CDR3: CAGSRTGQVGELFF. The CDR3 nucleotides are TGTGCCGGCAGCCGGACAGGGCAGGTCGGGGAGCTGTTTTTT.

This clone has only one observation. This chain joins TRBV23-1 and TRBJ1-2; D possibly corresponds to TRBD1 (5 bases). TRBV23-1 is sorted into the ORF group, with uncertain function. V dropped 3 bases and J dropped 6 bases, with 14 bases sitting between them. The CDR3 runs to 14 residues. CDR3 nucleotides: TGCGCCAGCAGTCAGAAAACCGAAGGGGATGGCTACACCTTC. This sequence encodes CASSQKTEGDGYTF.

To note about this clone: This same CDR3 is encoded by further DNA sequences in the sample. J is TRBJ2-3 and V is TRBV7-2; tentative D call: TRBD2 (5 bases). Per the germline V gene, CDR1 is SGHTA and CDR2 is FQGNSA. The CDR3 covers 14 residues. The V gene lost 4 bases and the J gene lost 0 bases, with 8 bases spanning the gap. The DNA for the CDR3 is TGTGCCAGCAGCTCCGGACTGAGCACAGATACGCAGTATTTT. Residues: CASSSGLSTDTQYF.

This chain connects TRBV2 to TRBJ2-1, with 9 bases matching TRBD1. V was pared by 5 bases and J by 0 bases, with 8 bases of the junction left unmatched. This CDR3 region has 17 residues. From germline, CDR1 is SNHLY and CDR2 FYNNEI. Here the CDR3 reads CASSPRTGDTSYNEQFF. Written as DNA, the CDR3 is TGTGCCAGCAGTCCGCGGACAGGGGACACCTCCTACAATGAGCAGTTCTTC.

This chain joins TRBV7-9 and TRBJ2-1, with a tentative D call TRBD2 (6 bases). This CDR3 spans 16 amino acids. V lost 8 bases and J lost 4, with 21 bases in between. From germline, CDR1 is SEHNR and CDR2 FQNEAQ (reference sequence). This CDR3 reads CASEGGATMTYNEQFF. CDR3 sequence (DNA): TGTGCCAGCGAAGGAGGGGCTACAATGACTTACAATGAGCAGTTCTTC.

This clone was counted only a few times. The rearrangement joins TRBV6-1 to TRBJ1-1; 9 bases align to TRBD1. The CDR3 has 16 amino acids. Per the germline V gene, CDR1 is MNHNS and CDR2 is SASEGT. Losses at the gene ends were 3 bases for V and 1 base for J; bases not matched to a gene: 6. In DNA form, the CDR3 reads TGTGCCAGCAGTGAGGACAGGGGCGCCTCGAACACTGAAGCTTTCTTT. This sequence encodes CASSEDRGASNTEAFF.

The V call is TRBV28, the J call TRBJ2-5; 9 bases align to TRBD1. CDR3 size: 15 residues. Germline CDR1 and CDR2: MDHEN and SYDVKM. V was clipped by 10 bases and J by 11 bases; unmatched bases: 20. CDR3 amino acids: CAILPVGTGLEEQYF. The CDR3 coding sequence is TGTGCCATCCTACCCGTGGGGACAGGGTTGGAGGAGCAGTACTTC.

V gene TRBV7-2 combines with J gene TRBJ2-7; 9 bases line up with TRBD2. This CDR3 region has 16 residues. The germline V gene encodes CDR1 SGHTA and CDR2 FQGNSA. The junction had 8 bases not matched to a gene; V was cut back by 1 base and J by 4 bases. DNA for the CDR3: TGTGCCAGCAGCTTAGATGGCGGGGGGGCCTCATACGAGCAGTACTTC. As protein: CASSLDGGGASYEQYF.

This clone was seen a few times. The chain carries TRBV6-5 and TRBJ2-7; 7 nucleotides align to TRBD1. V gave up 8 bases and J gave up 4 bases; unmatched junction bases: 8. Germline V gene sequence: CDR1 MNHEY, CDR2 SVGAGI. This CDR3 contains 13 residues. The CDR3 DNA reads TGTGCCAGCCGAGGCAGGGGGATTTACGAGCAGTACTTC. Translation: CASRGRGIYEQYF.

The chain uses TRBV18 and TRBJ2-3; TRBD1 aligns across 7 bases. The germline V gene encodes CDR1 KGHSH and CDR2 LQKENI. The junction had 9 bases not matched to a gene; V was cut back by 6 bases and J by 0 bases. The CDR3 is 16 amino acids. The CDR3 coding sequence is TGTGCCAGCTCGCCGGGACAGCCCACTAGCACAGATACGCAGTATTTT. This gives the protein CASSPGQPTSTDTQYF.

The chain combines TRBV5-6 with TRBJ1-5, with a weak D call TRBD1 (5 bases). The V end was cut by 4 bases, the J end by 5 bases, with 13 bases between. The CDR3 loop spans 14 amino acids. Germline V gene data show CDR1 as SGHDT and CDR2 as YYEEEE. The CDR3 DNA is TGTGCCAGCAGCGGGGGGTTGTGGGATCAGCCCCAGCATTTT. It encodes CASSGGLWDQPQHF.

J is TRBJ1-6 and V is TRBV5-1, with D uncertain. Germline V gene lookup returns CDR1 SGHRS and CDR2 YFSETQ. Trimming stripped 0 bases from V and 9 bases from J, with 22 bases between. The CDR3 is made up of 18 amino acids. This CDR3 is CASSLAAPNTPGFSPLHF. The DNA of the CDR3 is TGCGCCAGCAGCTTGGCCGCCCCCAACACTCCCGGGTTTTCACCCCTCCACTTT. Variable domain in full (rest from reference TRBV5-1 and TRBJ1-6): KAGVTQTPRYLIKTRGQQVTLSCSPISGHRSVSWYQQTPGQGLQFLFEYFSETQRNKGNFPGRFSGRQFSNSRSEMNVSTLELGDSALYLCASSLAAPNTPGFSPLHFGNGTRLTVT.